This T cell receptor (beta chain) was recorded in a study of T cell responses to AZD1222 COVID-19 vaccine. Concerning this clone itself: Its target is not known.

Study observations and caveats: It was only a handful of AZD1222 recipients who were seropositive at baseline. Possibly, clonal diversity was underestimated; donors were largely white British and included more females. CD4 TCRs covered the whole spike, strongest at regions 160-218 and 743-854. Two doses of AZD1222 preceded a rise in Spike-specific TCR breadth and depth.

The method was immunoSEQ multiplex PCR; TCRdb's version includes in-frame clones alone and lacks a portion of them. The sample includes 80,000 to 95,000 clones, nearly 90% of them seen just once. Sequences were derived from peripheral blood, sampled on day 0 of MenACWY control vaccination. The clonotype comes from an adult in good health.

CDR3 in DNA: TGTGCCAGTGGAGGACAGGGTTCTAACTATGGCTACACCTTC. This codes for CASGGQGSNYGYTF. The chain has TRBV19 and TRBJ1-2; TRBD1 agrees at 8 bases. The trim removed 8 bases at V and 0 bases at J, leaving 5 bases unmatched. The CDR3 spans 14 residues. Germline CDR1 and CDR2: LNHDA and SQIVND (reference sequence).